The rows below give T cell receptor beta chains drawn from one sample of a study of CD8+CD57+ T cells in acquired aplastic anemia. Each CDR3 protein gets one entry after TCRdb re-called the reads with MiXCR. There are about 110,000 distinct CDR3 sequences in the sample; 50% to 65% occur only once, and approximately 32% lies in the top ten. What was sequenced was sorted CD4+, CD8+, or CD8+CD57+ T cells (not recorded which) from PBMCs. The source of these receptors is a human donor in good health, serving as a control. The CDR3 runs from the conserved cysteine through the conserved F or W. A D gene is named only where the DNA matches it firmly. Clone size, where shown, is once, few, many, or a class for clones that have expanded.

size | J | D | V | CDR3 | DNA
NA | TRBJ1-5 | NA | TRBV19 | CASSRKSGQPQHF | TGTGCCAGTAGTCGGAAGTCGGGTCAGCCCCAGCATTTT
many | TRBJ2-7 | NA | TRBV12-3/TRBV12-4 | CASSLRSYEQYF | TGTGCCAGCAGTTTACGATCCTACGAGCAGTACTTC
few | TRBJ2-1 | TRBD2 | TRBV27 | CASGGRLAGAVQFF | TGTGCCAGCGGCGGACGACTAGCGGGGGCCGTGCAGTTCTTC
NA | TRBJ1-4 | NA | TRBV11-2 | CASSQWEGGRYEKLFF | TGTGCCAGCAGCCAATGGGAGGGGGGGAGATATGAAAAACTGTTTTTT
many | TRBJ1-3 | NA | TRBV12-3/TRBV12-4 | CASSLKNRVRNTIYF | TGTGCCAGCAGTTTAAAAAACAGGGTCAGGAACACCATATATTTT
few | TRBJ2-1 | NA | TRBV29-1 | CSVVNGNEQFF | TGCAGCGTTGTAAACGGCAATGAGCAGTTCTTC
NA | TRBJ2-2 | TRBD1 | TRBV9 | CASSTRPQGANTGELFF | TGTGCCAGCAGCACCAGACCACAGGGGGCGAACACCGGGGAGCTGTTTTTT
NA | TRBJ1-1 | TRBD1 | TRBV6-2/TRBV6-3 | CASSYSFGTGGGFTEAFF | TGTGCCAGCAGTTACTCGTTTGGGACAGGGGGAGGTTTCACTGAAGCTTTCTTT
NA | TRBJ2-3 | NA | TRBV20-1 | CSASPSGDTQYF | TGCAGTGCTAGTCCGTCGGGCGATACGCAGTATTTT
NA | TRBJ1-4 | NA | TRBV7-2 | CASSLVSGLGEKLFF | TGTGCCAGCAGCTTAGTTTCCGGGTTGGGCGAAAAACTGTTTTTT
NA | TRBJ2-5 | NA | TRBV10-3 | CAISGGLQETQYF | TGTGCCATCAGTGGGGGATTGCAAGAGACCCAGTACTTC
once | TRBJ2-3 | NA | TRBV5-8 | CASSVMGGEDTQYF | TGTGCCAGCAGCGTGATGGGGGGCGAGGATACGCAGTATTTT
many | TRBJ2-5 | TRBD2 | TRBV20-1 | CSARDPLAGGQETQYF | TGCAGTGCTAGAGATCCTCTAGCGGGGGGGCAAGAGACCCAGTACTTC
NA | TRBJ1-1 | TRBD1 | TRBV15 | CATSSKGQQRNTEAFF | TGTGCCACCAGCAGCAAGGGACAGCAAAGGAACACTGAAGCTTTCTTT
many | TRBJ1-2 | NA | TRBV4-1 | CASSQSRGNYGYTF | TGCGCCAGCAGCCAAAGCAGGGGCAACTATGGCTACACCTTC
NA | TRBJ2-7 | NA | TRBV29-1 | CSVEGVGTREQYF | TGCAGCGTAGAGGGGGTAGGGACTCGCGAGCAGTACTTC
NA | TRBJ2-2 | NA | TRBV19 | CASRGGELFF | TGTGCCAGTAGGGGCGGGGAGCTGTTTTTT
NA | TRBJ2-7 | NA | TRBV25-1 | CASSVQGAFIYF | TGTGCCAGCAGTGTTCAAGGGGCGTTTATTTACTTC
many | TRBJ1-5 | NA | TRBV19 | CASSIPRGGNQPQHF | TGTGCCAGTAGTATCCCCAGGGGAGGCAATCAGCCCCAGCATTTT
many | TRBJ1-1 | NA | TRBV19 | CASSIGGADTEAFF | TGTGCCAGTAGTATAGGGGGCGCGGACACTGAAGCTTTCTTT
NA | TRBJ1-6 | NA | TRBV7-8 | CASSLHNSPLHF | TGTGCCAGCAGCTTACATAATTCACCCCTCCACTTT
many | TRBJ1-1 | NA | TRBV6-5 | CASSYARVGDTEAFF | TGTGCCAGCAGTTACGCCAGGGTGGGGGACACTGAAGCTTTCTTT
NA | TRBJ2-3 | NA | TRBV10-3 | CAISETDTQYF | TGTGCCATCAGTGAGACAGATACGCAGTATTTT
NA | TRBJ1-1 | NA | TRBV2 | CASEGAGYGNTEAFF | TGTGCCAGCGAAGGGGCGGGGTATGGGAACACTGAAGCTTTCTTT
NA | TRBJ2-3 | NA | TRBV12-3/TRBV12-4 | CASMGGRGLADAHTDTQYF | TGTGCCAGCATGGGGGGGCGGGGGCTCGCCGACGCACACACAGATACGCAGTATTTT
NA | TRBJ2-1 | NA | TRBV29-1 | CSVEDQGLRGEQFF | TGCAGCGTTGAAGATCAGGGCCTCCGAGGAGAGCAGTTCTTC
NA | TRBJ2-7 | TRBD1 | TRBV6-1 | CATQKGAEQYF | TGTGCCACCCAGAAGGGGGCCGAGCAGTACTTC
NA | TRBJ2-2 | NA | TRBV13 | CASSLEGVNTGELFF | TGTGCCAGCAGCTTAGAGGGGGTCAACACCGGGGAGCTGTTTTTT
NA | TRBJ2-7 | NA | TRBV19 | CASSIGADRTYEQYF | TGTGCCAGTAGTATAGGGGCGGATCGTACCTACGAGCAGTACTTC
many | TRBJ1-1 | NA | TRBV3-1 | CASSLGWGRGTEAFF | TGTGCCAGCAGCCTTGGTTGGGGAAGGGGCACTGAAGCTTTCTTT
once | TRBJ2-1 | NA | TRBV20-1 | CSAREGAGLQDEQFF | TGCAGTGCTAGAGAGGGGGCAGGGTTGCAGGATGAGCAGTTCTTC
NA | TRBJ1-5 | NA | TRBV24-1 | CATSRQGTDQPQHF | TGTGCCACCAGTCGGCAGGGAACGGATCAGCCCCAGCATTTT
NA | TRBJ2-3 | NA | TRBV7-9 | CASGRGSTDTQYF | TGTGCCAGCGGGCGTGGTAGCACAGATACGCAGTATTTT
NA | TRBJ2-7 | NA | TRBV12-3/TRBV12-4 | CASRIGTRIITF | TGTGCCAGCAGGATTGGCACTAGGATCATAACCTTC
NA | TRBJ1-1 | NA | TRBV10-3 | CAISVGGITGAFF | TGTGCCATCAGCGTAGGGGGTATCACTGGAGCTTTCTTT
many | TRBJ1-4 | NA | TRBV2 | CASKVGQIEKLFF | TGTGCCAGCAAAGTTGGACAGATTGAAAAACTGTTTTTT
NA | TRBJ2-7 | NA | TRBV10-3 | CASKSHDYEQYF | TGTGCCAGTAAGTCCCACGACTACGAGCAGTACTTC
NA | TRBJ1-5 | NA | TRBV5-8 | CASSDGENQPQHF | TGTGCCAGCAGTGATGGGGAGAATCAGCCCCAGCATTTT
many | TRBJ2-1 | TRBD2 | TRBV7-6 | CASSLVPSGPYNEQFF | TGTGCCAGCAGCTTAGTCCCTAGCGGGCCTTACAATGAGCAGTTCTTC
NA | TRBJ2-5 | NA | TRBV27 | CASSPHVSPETQYF | TGTGCCAGCAGTCCACACGTCTCGCCAGAGACCCAGTACTTC